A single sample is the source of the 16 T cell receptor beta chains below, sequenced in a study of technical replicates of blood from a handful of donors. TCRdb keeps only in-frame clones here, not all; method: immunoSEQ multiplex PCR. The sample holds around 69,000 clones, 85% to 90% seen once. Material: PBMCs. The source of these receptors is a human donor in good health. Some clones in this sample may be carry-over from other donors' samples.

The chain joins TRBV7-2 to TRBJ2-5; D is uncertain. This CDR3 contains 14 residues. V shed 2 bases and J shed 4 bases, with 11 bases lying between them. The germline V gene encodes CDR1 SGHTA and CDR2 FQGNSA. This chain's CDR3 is CASSLFGQGETQYF. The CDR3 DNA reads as TGTGCCAGCAGCTTATTTGGGCAAGGAGAGACCCAGTACTTC. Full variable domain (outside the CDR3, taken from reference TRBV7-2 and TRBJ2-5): GAGVSQSPSNKVTEKGKDVELRCDPISGHTALYWYRQSLGQGLEFLIYFQGNSAPDKSGLPSDRFSAERTGGSVSTLTIQRTQQEDSAVYLCASSLFGQGETQYFGPGTRLLVL.

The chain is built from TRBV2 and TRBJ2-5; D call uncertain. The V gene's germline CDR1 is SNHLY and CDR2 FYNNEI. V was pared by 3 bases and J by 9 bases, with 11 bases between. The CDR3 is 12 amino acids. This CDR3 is CASSDFPAAQYF. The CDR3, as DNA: TGTGCCAGCAGTGATTTTCCGGCGGCCCAGTACTTC.

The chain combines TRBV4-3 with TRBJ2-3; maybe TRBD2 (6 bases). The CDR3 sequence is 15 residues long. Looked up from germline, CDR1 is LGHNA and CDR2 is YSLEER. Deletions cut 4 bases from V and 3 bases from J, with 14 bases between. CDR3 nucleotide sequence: TGCGCCAGCAGCCTGGGCTTGCGGGAAACAGATACGCAGTATTTT. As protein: CASSLGLRETDTQYF.

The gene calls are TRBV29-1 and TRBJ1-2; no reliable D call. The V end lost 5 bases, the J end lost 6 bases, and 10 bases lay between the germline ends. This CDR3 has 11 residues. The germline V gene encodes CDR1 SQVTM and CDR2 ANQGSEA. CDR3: CSVTTWHGYTF. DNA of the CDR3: TGCAGCGTTACCACCTGGCATGGCTACACCTTC.

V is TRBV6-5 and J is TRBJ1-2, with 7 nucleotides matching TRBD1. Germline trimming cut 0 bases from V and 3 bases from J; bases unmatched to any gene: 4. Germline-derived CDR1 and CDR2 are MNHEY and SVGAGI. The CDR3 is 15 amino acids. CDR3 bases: TGTGCCAGCAGTTACTCGCCGACAGGGTACTATGGCTACACCTTC. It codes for CASSYSPTGYYGYTF.

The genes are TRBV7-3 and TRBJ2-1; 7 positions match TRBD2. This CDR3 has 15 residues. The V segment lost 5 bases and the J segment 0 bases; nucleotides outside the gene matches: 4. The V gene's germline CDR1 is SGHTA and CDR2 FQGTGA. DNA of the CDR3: TGTGCCAGCAGCCAGGGCGGGGGCTCCTACAATGAGCAGTTCTTC. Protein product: CASSQGGGSYNEQFF.

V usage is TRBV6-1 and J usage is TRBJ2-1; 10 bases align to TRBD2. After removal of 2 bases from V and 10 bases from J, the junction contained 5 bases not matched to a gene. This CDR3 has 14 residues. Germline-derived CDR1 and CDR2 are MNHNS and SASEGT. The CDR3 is CASSEIAGGPEQFF. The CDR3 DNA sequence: TGTGCCAGCAGTGAAATAGCGGGAGGCCCGGAGCAGTTCTTC.

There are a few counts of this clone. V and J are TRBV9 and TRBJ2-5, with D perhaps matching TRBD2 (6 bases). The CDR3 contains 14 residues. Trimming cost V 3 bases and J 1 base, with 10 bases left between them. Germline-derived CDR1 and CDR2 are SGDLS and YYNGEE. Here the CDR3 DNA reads TGTGCCAGCAGCGCGCGGGGATCCCAAGAGACCCAGTACTTC. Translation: CASSARGSQETQYF.

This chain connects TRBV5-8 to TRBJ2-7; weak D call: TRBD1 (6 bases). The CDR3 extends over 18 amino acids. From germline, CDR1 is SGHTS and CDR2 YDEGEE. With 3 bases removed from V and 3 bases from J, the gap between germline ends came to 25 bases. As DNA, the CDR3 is TGTGCCAGCAGCTCGAGTAATTTTGGGGAGAGGGGGATCTACGAGCAGTACTTC. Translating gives CASSSSNFGERGIYEQYF.

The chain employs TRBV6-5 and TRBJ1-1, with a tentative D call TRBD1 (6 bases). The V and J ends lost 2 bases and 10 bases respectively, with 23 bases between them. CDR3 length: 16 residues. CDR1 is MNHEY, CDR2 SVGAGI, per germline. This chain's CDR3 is CASSYDQGSVVSGAFF. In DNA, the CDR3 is TGTGCCAGCAGTTACGACCAGGGGTCGGTCGTCTCGGGAGCTTTCTTT.

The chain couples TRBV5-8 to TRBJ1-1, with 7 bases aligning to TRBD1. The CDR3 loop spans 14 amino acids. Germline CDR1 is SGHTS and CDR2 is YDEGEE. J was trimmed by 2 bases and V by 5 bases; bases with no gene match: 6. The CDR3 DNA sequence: TGTGCCAGCAGATACAGGGGTCGAAACACTGAAGCTTTCTTT. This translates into CASRYRGRNTEAFF.

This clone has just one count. CDR3: CASSLRLADTDTQYF. In nucleotides, the CDR3 is TGTGCCAGCAGCTTAAGACTAGCCGATACAGATACGCAGTATTTT. The J gene is TRBJ2-3, the V gene TRBV7-9; TRBD2 matches at 7 bases. This CDR3 has 15 amino acids. The trim removed 2 bases at V and 3 bases at J, leaving 5 bases unmatched. Germline V gene data show CDR1 as SEHNR and CDR2 as FQNEAQ (reference sequence).

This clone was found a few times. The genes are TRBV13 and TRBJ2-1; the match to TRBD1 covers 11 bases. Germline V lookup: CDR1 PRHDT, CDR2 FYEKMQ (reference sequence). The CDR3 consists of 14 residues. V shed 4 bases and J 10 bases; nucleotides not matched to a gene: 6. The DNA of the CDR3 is TGTGCCAGCAGCTGGGGACAGGGGGGGCGGGAGCAGTTCTTC. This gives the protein CASSWGQGGREQFF.

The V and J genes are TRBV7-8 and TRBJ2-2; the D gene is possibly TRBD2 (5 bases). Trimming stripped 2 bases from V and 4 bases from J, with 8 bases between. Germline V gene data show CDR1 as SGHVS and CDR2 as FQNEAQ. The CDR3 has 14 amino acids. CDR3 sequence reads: CASSLTGSTGELFF. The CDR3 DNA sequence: TGTGCCAGCAGCTTAACGGGGAGCACCGGGGAGCTGTTTTTT.

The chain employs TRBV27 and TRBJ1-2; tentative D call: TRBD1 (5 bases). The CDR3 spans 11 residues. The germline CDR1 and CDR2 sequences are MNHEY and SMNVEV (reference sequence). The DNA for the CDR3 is TGTGCAGCGTGGGGGGAATATGGCTACACCTTC. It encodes CAAWGEYGYTF.

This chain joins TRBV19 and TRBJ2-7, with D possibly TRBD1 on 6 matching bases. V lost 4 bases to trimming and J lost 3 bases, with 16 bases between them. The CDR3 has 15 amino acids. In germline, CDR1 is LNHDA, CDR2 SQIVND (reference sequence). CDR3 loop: CASSNPGANLYEQYF. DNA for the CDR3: TGTGCCAGTAGTAATCCAGGGGCGAATCTCTACGAGCAGTACTTC.